This T cell receptor (beta chain) was captured in a study of a mutant IDH1 vaccine in newly diagnosed glioma. The time point denotes: week 47, end of study. Vaccinated patients received 300 ug of mutant IDH1 20-mer peptide per dose, with topical imiquimod. TCRdb's table, derived via immunoSEQ multiplex PCR, lists solely in-frame clones and lacks some. The table shows fewer than 70,000 clones, with about four fifths occurring only once. This clone was recorded once. Antigen unknown. Sample: PBMCs, taken from a glioma patient whose treatment included an IDH1 peptide vaccine. The origin of this receptor is a man under 40 with glioma.

In DNA form, the CDR3 reads TGTGCCAGCAAACTGGGGCGCGATGGACAGGAGAATTTGAACACTGAAGCTTTCTTT. This translates into CASKLGRDGQENLNTEAFF. The gene calls are TRBV27 and TRBJ1-1, with 7 bases aligning to TRBD1. This CDR3 has 19 amino acids. The trim removed 7 bases at V and 0 bases at J, leaving 20 bases unmatched. Germline V gene data show CDR1 as MNHEY and CDR2 as SMNVEV (reference sequence).